These 13 T cell receptor beta chains share one sample of origin, sequenced in a study of T cells in Graves' hyperthyroidism and ophthalmopathy. RNA transcripts served as the template for amplifying TCR beta CDR3 regions. HTBI primers were used for first-round RT-PCR of the TCR CDR3. MiXCR, run by TCRdb on the multiplex PCR reads, gives a single entry per CDR3 protein. The sample includes approximately 700,000 distinct CDR3 sequences, around 15% seen only once; the top ten take under 8.5%. The sequencing sample was made of blood. The receptor source for this set is a young man with Graves' hyperthyroidism.

The chain employs TRBV15 and TRBJ1-6, with no clear D. Germline V gene sequence: CDR1 LNHNV, CDR2 YYDKDF (reference sequence). Trimming cost V 0 bases and J 9 bases, with 9 bases left between them. This CDR3 is built from 14 residues. The CDR3 is CATSRDLARSPLHF. The CDR3 nucleotides read TGTGCCACCAGCAGAGATTTGGCCCGTTCACCCCTCCACTTT.

This clonotype has at least ten counts. V and J are TRBV28 and TRBJ2-3; TRBD2 matches 12 bases. This CDR3 is 17 amino acids long. Trimming took 5 bases from V and 5 from J; bases not matched to a gene: 11. CDR1 and CDR2 (germline): MDHEN, SYDVKM. The CDR3 sequence: CASSLFGLAGLGDTQYF. As DNA, the CDR3 is TGTGCCAGCAGTCTCTTCGGACTAGCGGGGTTAGGAGATACGCAGTATTTT.

This clonotype has more than one count but fewer than ten. V is TRBV20-1 and J is TRBJ2-7; 8 nucleotides agree with TRBD2. Losses at the gene ends were 6 bases for V and 1 base for J; bases not matched to a gene: 8. The CDR3 spans 14 residues. Germline CDR1 reads DFQATT; CDR2 reads SNEGSKA (reference sequence). The CDR3 nucleotides read TGCAGTGCCCCCGGACTAGCCTCATCCTACGAGCAGTACTTC. This encodes CSAPGLASSYEQYF.

This clonotype was seen at least ten times. This chain connects TRBV28 to TRBJ2-1, with a tentative D call TRBD1 (6 bases). The CDR3 extends over 11 amino acids. The V and J ends lost 6 bases and 10 bases respectively, with 10 bases between them. Germline V gene data show CDR1 as MDHEN and CDR2 as SYDVKM. This CDR3 reads CASRAGTEQFF. CDR3 bases: TGTGCCAGCAGGGCCGGGACAGAGCAGTTCTTC.

The gene calls are TRBV28 and TRBJ2-2; TRBD1 agrees at 7 bases. The CDR3 contains 13 residues. Germline V CDR1 and CDR2: MDHEN, SYDVKM. The V segment lost 7 bases and the J segment 10 bases; nucleotides outside the gene matches: 9. CDR3 in amino acids: CASNLQGSVELFF. DNA for the CDR3: TGTGCCAGCAACCTACAGGGGTCCGTGGAGCTGTTTTTT.

The chain employs TRBV12-3 or TRBV12-4 and TRBJ1-2, with TRBD1 matching 10 bases. There are 16 residues in the CDR3. Trimming took 4 bases from V and 3 from J; bases not matched to a gene: 8. The CDR3 nucleotides are TGTGCCAGCAGTTCCGGGACAGGGGCAATCCACTATGGCTACACCTTC. Its protein product is CASSSGTGAIHYGYTF.

Details on this clonotype: One end of the junction is discordant with germline, which a read error may explain. Here the CDR3 reads CASSLGGANPSHNEQFF. The CDR3 DNA reads TGTGCCAGCAGCTTAGGCGGAGCCAATCCCTCCCACAATGAGCAGTTCTTC. The gene calls are TRBV7-2 and TRBJ2-1; no firm D call. The CDR3 spans 17 residues. Germline V gene data show CDR1 as SGHTA and CDR2 as FQGNSA.

A word on this clonotype: A much more abundant neighbour one base away suggests this may be a read error. The V call is TRBV7-3, the J call TRBJ2-4, with D tentatively TRBD1 (5 bases). The CDR3 runs to 14 residues. Germline V lookup: CDR1 SGHTA, CDR2 FQGTGA. Trimming took 5 bases from V and 12 from J, leaving 20 bases between them. The CDR3 reads CASSLRQGEGTQYF. CDR3 in DNA: TGTGCCAGCAGCCTCCGACAAGGGGAAGGCACTCAGTACTTC.

The sample holds many counts of this clonotype. The genes are TRBV12-3 or TRBV12-4 and TRBJ1-2; 7 bases are a match to TRBD1. The CDR3 runs 13 residues. Germline trimming cut 2 bases from V and 9 bases from J; bases unmatched to any gene: 6. Written as DNA, the CDR3 is TGTGCCAGCAGTTTACGCAGGGGGGATAGCTACACCTTC. It codes for CASSLRRGDSYTF.

The table lists this clonotype with many counts. V and J are TRBV7-2 and TRBJ2-5; D may be TRBD1 or TRBD2 (6 bases each). CDR1 and CDR2 from the germline V gene are SGHTA and FQGNSA. CDR3 length: 18 amino acids. The V end lost 1 base, the J end lost 5 bases, and 23 bases lay between the germline ends. The chain's CDR3 is CASSLVLTGGAKIETQYF. CDR3 in DNA: TGTGCCAGCAGCTTAGTTTTGACCGGGGGCGCAAAGATTGAGACCCAGTACTTC. The full variable domain, completed using reference TRBV7-2 and TRBJ2-5, is GAGVSQSPSNKVTEKGKDVELRCDPISGHTALYWYRQSLGQGLEFLIYFQGNSAPDKSGLPSDRFSAERTGGSVSTLTIQRTQQEDSAVYLCASSLVLTGGAKIETQYFGPGTRLLVL.

This clonotype was seen more than once but under ten times. The chain recombines TRBV12-3 or TRBV12-4 with TRBJ2-7, with 7 positions matching TRBD2. Trimming took 4 bases from V and 1 from J; bases not matched to a gene: 16. The CDR3 is made up of 18 amino acids. CDR3 bases: TGTGCCAGCAGTTCCTCGCGGGAGTTCCCCAGGCTTTCCTACGAGCAGTACTTC. Amino acids: CASSSSREFPRLSYEQYF.

At least ten counts were recorded for this clonotype. J is TRBJ2-7 and V is TRBV6-1, with D possibly being TRBD1 (6 bases). CDR1 is MNHNS, CDR2 SASEGT, per germline. This CDR3 contains 15 residues. The V end was cut by 5 bases, the J end by 4 bases, with 18 bases between. The CDR3 DNA follows: TGTGCCAGCAGTTACGTGGTAGGGGGACATTACGAGCAGTACTTC. Encoded protein: CASSYVVGGHYEQYF.

This clonotype was observed a handful of times. The gene calls are TRBV11-1 and TRBJ2-1, with 10 positions matching TRBD2. Looked up from germline, CDR1 is SGHAT and CDR2 is FQDESV (reference sequence). V shed 4 bases and J 6 bases; nucleotides not matched to a gene: 9. This CDR3 is built from 16 residues. The CDR3 sequence: CASSSPELAGVNEQFF. In DNA, the CDR3 is TGTGCCAGCAGCTCTCCCGAGCTAGCGGGAGTCAATGAGCAGTTCTTC.